This TCR beta chain is from a study of T-cell reconstitution after alpha-beta-depleted transplantation in children. V gave up 3 bases and J gave up 2 bases, with 14 bases separating them. CDR1 and CDR2 from the germline V gene are LNHDA and SQIVND (reference sequence). This CDR3 region has 15 residues. On this clonotype itself: Antigen specificity is unknown.

Study observations and caveats: Reports say that about two months after transplant, the alpha-beta T cells came out of several hundred graft clones that had expanded. T cells produced anew were the main source of T-cell counts and diversity one year after transplant.

For TCRbeta, the library was prepared with unique molecular identifiers. Via MiXCR, TCRdb re-called the PCR reads, giving one row per CDR3 protein. The profile shows fewer than 550,000 distinct CDR3 sequences, about an eighth of them singletons. The V gene is TRBV19, the J gene TRBJ2-7; the D gene is possibly TRBD2 (5 bases). The material sequenced was PBMCs, mostly from graft donor cells, taken 180 days after TCRalphabeta/CD19-depleted stem cell transplant. The source is a female patient aged 2-9 years who had a stem cell transplant for aplastic anemia, so the T cells may come from the graft donor. The CDR3 spells CASSMGEGKTYEQYF. Written as DNA, the CDR3 is TGTGCCAGTAGTATGGGCGAGGGTAAGACCTACGAGCAGTACTTC. Full variable domain (outside the CDR3, taken from reference TRBV19 and TRBJ2-7): DGGITQSPKYLFRKEGQNVTLSCEQNLNHDAMYWYRQDPGQGLRLIYYSQIVNDFQKGDIAEGYSVSREKKESFPLTVTSAQKNPTAFYLCASSMGEGKTYEQYFGPGTRLTVT.